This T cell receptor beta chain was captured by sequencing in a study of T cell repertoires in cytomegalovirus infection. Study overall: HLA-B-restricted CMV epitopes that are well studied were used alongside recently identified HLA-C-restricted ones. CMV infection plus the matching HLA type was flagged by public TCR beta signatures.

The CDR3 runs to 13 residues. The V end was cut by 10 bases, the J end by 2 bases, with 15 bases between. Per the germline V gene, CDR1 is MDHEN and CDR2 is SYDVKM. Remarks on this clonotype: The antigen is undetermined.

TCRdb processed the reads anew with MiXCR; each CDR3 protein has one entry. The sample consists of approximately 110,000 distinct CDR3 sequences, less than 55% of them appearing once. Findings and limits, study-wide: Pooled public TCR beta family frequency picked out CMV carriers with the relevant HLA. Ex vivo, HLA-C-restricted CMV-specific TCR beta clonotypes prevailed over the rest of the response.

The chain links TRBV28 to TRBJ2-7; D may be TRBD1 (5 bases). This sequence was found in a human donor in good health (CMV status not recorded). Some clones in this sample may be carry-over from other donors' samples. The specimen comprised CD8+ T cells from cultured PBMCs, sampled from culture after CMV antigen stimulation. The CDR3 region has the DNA TGTGCCACCTCCGGACACGAAGCCTACGAGCAGTACTTC. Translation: CATSGHEAYEQYF.